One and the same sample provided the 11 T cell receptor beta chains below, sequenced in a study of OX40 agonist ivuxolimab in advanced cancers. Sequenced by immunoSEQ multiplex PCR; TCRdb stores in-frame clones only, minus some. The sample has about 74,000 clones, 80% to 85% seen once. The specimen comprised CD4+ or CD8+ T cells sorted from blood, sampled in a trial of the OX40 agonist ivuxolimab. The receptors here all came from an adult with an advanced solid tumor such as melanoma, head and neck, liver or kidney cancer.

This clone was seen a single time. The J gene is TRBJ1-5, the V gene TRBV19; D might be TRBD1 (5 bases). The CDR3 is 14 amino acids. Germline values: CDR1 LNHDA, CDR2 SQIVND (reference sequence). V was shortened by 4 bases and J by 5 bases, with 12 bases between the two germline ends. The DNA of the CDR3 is TGTGCCAGTAGTACCCAGGGATGGGATCAGCCCCAGCATTTT. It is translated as CASSTQGWDQPQHF.

The CDR3 sequence is CASTASMESSGNTIYF. Here the CDR3 DNA reads TGTGCCAGCACCGCCAGTATGGAAAGCTCTGGAAACACCATATATTTT. The chain links TRBV5-8 to TRBJ1-3; D remains ambiguous. Germline CDR1 SGHTS, CDR2 YDEGEE. CDR3 size: 16 residues. V lost 6 bases and J 0 bases, leaving 16 bases between the germline ends. The full variable domain, with the rest looked up from reference TRBV5-8 and TRBJ1-3, is EAGVTQSPTHLIKTRGQQATLRCSPISGHTSVYWYQQALGLGLQFLLWYDEGEERNRGNFPPRFSGRQFPNYSSELNVNALELEDSALYLCASTASMESSGNTIYFGEGSWLTVV.

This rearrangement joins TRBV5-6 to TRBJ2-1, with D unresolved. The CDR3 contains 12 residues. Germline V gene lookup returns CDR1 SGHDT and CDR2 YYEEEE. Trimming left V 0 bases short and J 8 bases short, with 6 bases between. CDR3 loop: CASSLVGYEQFF. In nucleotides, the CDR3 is TGTGCCAGCAGCTTGGTAGGGTATGAGCAGTTCTTC.

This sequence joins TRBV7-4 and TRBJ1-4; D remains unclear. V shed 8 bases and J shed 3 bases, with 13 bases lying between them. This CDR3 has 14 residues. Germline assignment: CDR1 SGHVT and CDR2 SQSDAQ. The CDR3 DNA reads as TGTGCCAGCCCACGCCGGGAGCCTAATGAAAAACTGTTTTTT. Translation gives CASPRREPNEKLFF.

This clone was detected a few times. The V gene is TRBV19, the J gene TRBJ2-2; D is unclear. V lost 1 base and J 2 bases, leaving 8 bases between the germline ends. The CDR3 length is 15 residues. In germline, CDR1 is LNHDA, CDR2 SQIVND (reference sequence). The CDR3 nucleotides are TGTGCCAGTAGTATAGGGGCCGGAAACACCGGGGAGCTGTTTTTT. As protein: CASSIGAGNTGELFF.

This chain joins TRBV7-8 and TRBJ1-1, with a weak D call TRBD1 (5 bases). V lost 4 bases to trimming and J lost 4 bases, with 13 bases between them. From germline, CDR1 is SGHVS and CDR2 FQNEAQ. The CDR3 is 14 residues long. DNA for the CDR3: TGTGCCAGCAGCTCCAGGCAGGGAGGCACTGAAGCTTTCTTT. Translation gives CASSSRQGGTEAFF. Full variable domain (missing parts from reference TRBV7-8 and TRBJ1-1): GAGVSQSPRYKVAKRGQDVALRCDPISGHVSLFWYQQALGQGPEFLTYFQNEAQLDKSGLPSDRFFAERPEGSVSTLKIQRTQQEDSAVYLCASSSRQGGTEAFFGQGTRLTVV.

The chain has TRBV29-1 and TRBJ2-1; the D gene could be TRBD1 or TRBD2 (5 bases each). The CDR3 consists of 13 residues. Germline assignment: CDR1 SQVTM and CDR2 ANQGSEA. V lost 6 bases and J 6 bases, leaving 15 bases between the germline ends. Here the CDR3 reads CSVAGTASNEQFF. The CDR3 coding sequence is TGCAGCGTAGCAGGGACGGCCTCCAATGAGCAGTTCTTC.

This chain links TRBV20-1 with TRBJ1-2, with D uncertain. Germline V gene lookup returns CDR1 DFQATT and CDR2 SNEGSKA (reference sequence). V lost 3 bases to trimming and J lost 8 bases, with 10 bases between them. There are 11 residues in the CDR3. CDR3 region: CSASLGGGYTF. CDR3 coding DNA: TGCAGTGCTAGTCTCGGCGGGGGCTACACCTTC.

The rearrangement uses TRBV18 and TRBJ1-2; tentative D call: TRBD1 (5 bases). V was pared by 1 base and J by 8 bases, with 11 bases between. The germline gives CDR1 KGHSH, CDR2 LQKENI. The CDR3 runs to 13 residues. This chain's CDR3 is CASSPQGGTGYTF. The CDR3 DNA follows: TGTGCCAGCTCACCACAAGGTGGGACGGGCTACACCTTC.

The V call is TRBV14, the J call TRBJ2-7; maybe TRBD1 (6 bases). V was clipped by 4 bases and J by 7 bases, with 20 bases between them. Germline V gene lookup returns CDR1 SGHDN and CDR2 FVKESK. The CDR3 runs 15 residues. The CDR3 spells CASSLYRAPAGEQYF. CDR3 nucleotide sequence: TGTGCCAGCAGCCTTTACAGGGCCCCCGCTGGGGAGCAGTACTTC.

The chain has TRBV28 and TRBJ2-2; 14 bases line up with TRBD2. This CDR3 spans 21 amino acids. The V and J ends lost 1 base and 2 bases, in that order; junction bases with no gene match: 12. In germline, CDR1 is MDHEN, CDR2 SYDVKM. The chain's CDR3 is CASSLSLAGTSGGANTGELFF. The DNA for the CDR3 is TGTGCCAGCAGTTTATCTCTCGCCGGGACTAGCGGGGGCGCAAACACCGGGGAGCTGTTTTTT.